Reported below is one T cell receptor (beta chain). Antigen specificity is unknown. Prepared libraries of TCR beta cDNA carried unique molecular identifiers. Each CDR3 protein gets one entry after TCRdb re-called the PCR reads with MiXCR. The sample lists hundreds of thousands of distinct CDR3 sequences, roughly 50% occurring once. The entry originates in a study of post-analysis software for immune sequencing data. Trimming removed 3 bases at V and 4 bases at J, with 16 bases between. CDR3 length equals 14 residues. Per the germline V gene, CDR1 is DFQATT and CDR2 is SNEGSKA (reference sequence). Broader study findings: Patients used about five TRBV segments, including TRBV5-6, TRBV5-1 and TRBV20-1, more often than controls. Multiple sclerosis patients had significantly lower normalized Chao1 diversity than controls.

The sequence came from a girl aged 5-17 years with multiple sclerosis. The sequenced sample was blood. The J gene is TRBJ2-7, the V gene TRBV20-1, with D maybe TRBD1 (6 bases). The CDR3 bases are TGCAGTGCTAGGCCACAGGGCTCGGCGTACGAGCAGTACTTC. It codes for CSARPQGSAYEQYF.